One sample yielded the 19 T cell receptor beta chains listed below, sequenced in a study of cytomegalovirus exposure and HLA in healthy donors. The study ran its PCR with 60 Vbeta and 13 Jbeta primers. TCRdb's copy holds only in-frame clones and misses some; the assay was immunoSEQ multiplex PCR. The table lists over 150,000 clones, roughly 80% of them singletons, with roughly 3% in the top ten. The material sequenced was PBMCs. The source of these receptors is a woman in her thirties in good health and CMV-seronegative.

The chain recombines TRBV30 with TRBJ1-2; D ambiguous. CDR1 is GTSNPN and CDR2 is SVGIG in the germline V gene (reference sequence). The length of the CDR3 is 12 residues. Trimming left V 5 bases short and J 5 bases short, with 12 bases between. CDR3 DNA: TGTGCCTGGGAGGGAGCGCCATATGGCTACACCTTC. Its protein product is CAWEGAPYGYTF. Full variable domain (outside the CDR3, taken from reference TRBV30 and TRBJ1-2): SQTIHQWPATLVQPVGSPLSLECTVEGTSNPNLYWYRQAAGRGLQLLFYSVGIGQISSEVPQNLSASRPQDRQFILSSKKLLLSDSGFYLCAWEGAPYGYTFGSGTRLTVV.

Note on this clone: The identical CDR3 is also encoded by other nucleotide sequences in the sample. J is TRBJ1-3 and V is TRBV30; the D gene is possibly TRBD1 (6 bases). From germline, CDR1 is GTSNPN and CDR2 SVGIG (reference sequence). CDR3 length equals 14 residues. Trimming removed 2 bases at V and 1 base at J, with 9 bases between. The CDR3 DNA reads as TGTGCCTGGAGTCAAACAGGGTCTGGAAACACCATATATTTT. Encoded protein: CAWSQTGSGNTIYF.

The rearrangement links TRBV5-4 to TRBJ2-1; 8 bases match TRBD2. Germline CDR1 reads SGHNT; CDR2 reads YYREEE (reference sequence). The CDR3 is 15 residues long. V was pared by 4 bases and J by 7 bases, with 10 bases of the junction left unmatched. For the CDR3, the DNA is TGTGCCAGCAGCATGCAGACTAGCGACCGGAATGAGCAGTTCTTC. Protein: CASSMQTSDRNEQFF. The full variable domain, completed using reference TRBV5-4 and TRBJ2-1, is ETGVTQSPTHLIKTRGQQVTLRCSSQSGHNTVSWYQQALGQGPQFIFQYYREEENGRGNFPPRFSGLQFPNYSSELNVNALELDDSALYLCASSMQTSDRNEQFFGPGTRLTVL.

The V gene is TRBV9, the J gene TRBJ2-1; 8 bases line up with TRBD2. CDR3 length: 16 amino acids. The V gene end was trimmed by 4 bases and the J gene end by 9 bases; junction bases not matched to a gene: 15. Germline V gene sequence: CDR1 SGDLS, CDR2 YYNGEE. As DNA, the CDR3 is TGTGCCAGCAGCCCCCACGGGCGGGGGGCCCTGGGTGAGCAGTTCTTC. This codes for CASSPHGRGALGEQFF.

The chain carries TRBV2 and TRBJ1-2, with D tentatively TRBD1 (6 bases). CDR3 length: 13 amino acids. Germline values: CDR1 SNHLY, CDR2 FYNNEI. V was shortened by 6 bases and J by 8 bases, with 16 bases between the two germline ends. This CDR3 reads CASSEQGIVGYTF. In nucleotides, the CDR3 is TGTGCCAGCAGCGAACAGGGTATAGTCGGCTACACCTTC.

The chain employs TRBV29-1 and TRBJ2-3; D is undetermined. Germline V gives CDR1 SQVTM, CDR2 ANQGSEA. This CDR3 has 12 residues. Trimming took 3 bases from V and 3 from J, leaving 7 bases between them. CDR3 residues: CSVDFQTDTQYF. The DNA of the CDR3 is TGCAGCGTTGACTTTCAGACAGATACGCAGTATTTT.

This clone was seen once. The chain recombines TRBV7-9 with TRBJ2-1, with TRBD2 matching over 10 bases. CDR1 and CDR2 from the germline V gene are SEHNR and FQNEAQ (reference sequence). The CDR3 is 19 residues long. V trimming: 5 bases; J trimming: 3 bases; junction bases outside the gene matches: 16. Here the CDR3 reads CASSPTPYPSGSYYNEQFF. The CDR3 DNA sequence: TGTGCCAGCAGCCCCACCCCCTACCCTAGCGGGAGTTACTACAATGAGCAGTTCTTC.

The J gene is TRBJ2-3, the V gene TRBV19; D possibly corresponds to TRBD2 (6 bases). Germline V CDR1 and CDR2: LNHDA, SQIVND (reference sequence). The CDR3 sequence is 13 residues long. V dropped 3 bases and J dropped 11 bases, with 15 bases sitting between them. CDR3 sequence reads: CASSITGDPLQYF. In DNA form, the CDR3 reads TGTGCCAGTAGTATTACGGGAGACCCCTTGCAGTATTTT.

The DNA of the CDR3 is TGTGCCAGCAGTGGATTGAAAGGAGACTTATCCTACAATGAGCAGTTCTTC. It is translated as CASSGLKGDLSYNEQFF. The J gene is TRBJ2-1, the V gene TRBV6-1; unclear D gene. Germline V lookup: CDR1 MNHNS, CDR2 SASEGT. This CDR3 contains 17 residues. V was clipped by 4 bases and J by 1 base, with 17 bases between them.

CDR3 amino acids: CAFRRFSYEQYF. The CDR3 DNA follows: TGCGCCTTTCGGAGGTTTTCCTACGAGCAGTACTTC. The chain combines TRBV23-1 with TRBJ2-5; D perhaps matches TRBD2 (5 bases). The tail of the sequence fits TRBJ2-7 better, so the J call may be wrong. TRBV23-1 is an ORF, and what it does is uncertain. The CDR3 spans 12 residues.

This chain connects TRBV7-5 to TRBJ2-3; no check of the table's D call, TRBD2, against the DNA was made. TRBV7-5 is reported as a pseudogene. The CDR3 consists of 18 residues. The CDR3 bases are TGTGCCAGAAGCTCACGGTTGGGGACTAGCGGGAGGACAGATACGCAGTATTTT. This codes for CARSSRLGTSGRTDTQYF.

V gene TRBV28 combines with J gene TRBJ1-4; the D gene is possibly TRBD1 (5 bases). Trimming took 3 bases from V and 7 from J, leaving 12 bases between them. The length of the CDR3 is 14 residues. The germline V gene encodes CDR1 MDHEN and CDR2 SYDVKM. CDR3 bases: TGTGCCAGCAGTTTTCCAGGGCTGAGTGAAAAACTGTTTTTT. It yields the protein CASSFPGLSEKLFF. The complete variable domain, with remaining parts taken from reference TRBV28 and TRBJ1-4, reads DVKVTQSSRYLVKRTGEKVFLECVQDMDHENMFWYRQDPGLGLRLIYFSYDVKMKEKGDIPEGYSVSREKKERFSLILESASTNQTSMYLCASSFPGLSEKLFFGSGTQLSVL.

Here the CDR3 reads CASSPRTGRHEQYF. CDR3 coding DNA: TGTGCCAGCAGCCCTCGGACAGGGAGGCACGAGCAGTACTTC. The J gene is TRBJ2-7, the V gene TRBV7-8; 8 nucleotides agree with TRBD1. This CDR3 has 14 residues. V trimming: 5 bases; J trimming: 5 bases; junction bases outside the gene matches: 8. Germline V CDR1 and CDR2: SGHVS, FQNEAQ.

The chain links TRBV5-1 to TRBJ2-1, with 9 bases identical to TRBD2. The V gene's germline CDR1 is SGHRS and CDR2 YFSETQ. The J segment lost 2 bases and the V segment lost 3 bases, leaving 9 bases of the junction unmatched. The CDR3 runs to 17 residues. The CDR3 DNA is TGCGCCAGCAGCTCGGCCCAGACTAGCGGCCCCTACAATGAGCAGTTCTTC. Translating gives CASSSAQTSGPYNEQFF.

The chain is built from TRBV4-1 and TRBJ1-1; D gene uncertain. The CDR3 runs to 14 residues. The germline CDR1 and CDR2 sequences are MGHRA and YSYEKL. V was clipped by 2 bases and J by 4 bases, with 11 bases between them. The CDR3: CASSQRELITEAFF. In DNA, the CDR3 is TGCGCCAGCAGCCAACGCGAGTTAATCACTGAAGCTTTCTTT.

The chain carries TRBV25-1 and TRBJ1-1; 9 bases align to TRBD1. Trimming cost V 6 bases and J 3 bases; bases outside gene matches: 8. The CDR3 extends over 15 amino acids. Germline CDR1 is MGHDK and CDR2 is SYGVNS. CDR3 protein: CASSAGTGWDTEAFF. The CDR3 bases are TGTGCCAGCAGCGCCGGGACAGGGTGGGACACTGAAGCTTTCTTT.

The CDR3 region is CASSETGGMSEAFF. CDR3 coding DNA: TGCGCCAGCAGTGAGACAGGGGGCATGTCTGAAGCTTTCTTT. This sequence joins TRBV10-1 and TRBJ1-1, with 9 nucleotides matching TRBD1. Looked up from germline, CDR1 is WNHNN and CDR2 is SYGVQD (reference sequence). The V and J ends lost 2 bases and 6 bases, in that order; junction bases with no gene match: 4. This CDR3 is 14 amino acids long.

This clone was found a few times. The chain is built from TRBV28 and TRBJ2-7, with 8 bases aligning to TRBD1. The V segment lost 7 bases and the J segment 9 bases; nucleotides outside the gene matches: 17. The germline CDR1 and CDR2 sequences are MDHEN and SYDVKM. The CDR3 runs to 15 residues. The CDR3 reads CASMWTGMSYEGQYF. CDR3 DNA: TGTGCCAGCATGTGGACAGGGATGTCCTACGAGGGGCAGTACTTC.

The CDR3 region is CASRKSGGQETQYF. The CDR3 DNA follows: TGTGCCAGCAGGAAGTCAGGAGGTCAAGAGACCCAGTACTTC. V and J are TRBV7-8 and TRBJ2-5, with D possibly TRBD2 on 5 matching bases. This CDR3 has 14 residues. Deletions cut 6 bases from V and 2 bases from J, with 13 bases between. CDR1 is SGHVS, CDR2 FQNEAQ, per germline.